This TCR beta chain derives from a study of blood T cell repertoires in COVID-19. Study summary: The samples span acute and convalescent COVID-19 from the United States, Italy and Spain.

Original methodology: Researchers report that nucleated cell counts were estimated from reference gene primer amplification. The table came from immunoSEQ multiplex PCR; TCRdb's copy has only in-frame clones and leaves some out. The V and J calls and clone size were taken over from that table, and D and trimming were inferred from the DNA. The repertoire holds 97,000 or so clones, with approximately 84% as singletons. Germline V CDR1 and CDR2: SGHTA, FQGNSA. V dropped 5 bases and J dropped 9; count of bases not matched to a gene: 6. The CDR3 spans 14 residues. The specimen was peripheral blood. The chain uses TRBV7-2 and TRBJ2-1; TRBD1 matches 11 bases. The receptor comes from a man between 35 and 55 years old with active or convalescent COVID-19. As DNA, the CDR3 is TGTGCCAGCAGCACCGGACAGGGGGCAGTTGAGCAGTTCTTC. This codes for CASSTGQGAVEQFF.